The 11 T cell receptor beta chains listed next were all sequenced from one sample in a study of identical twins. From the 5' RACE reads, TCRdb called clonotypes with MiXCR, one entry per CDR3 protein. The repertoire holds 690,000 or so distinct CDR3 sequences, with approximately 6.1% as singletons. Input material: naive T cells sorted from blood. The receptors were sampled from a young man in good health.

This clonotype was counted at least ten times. DNA of the CDR3: TGTGCCAGCAGCCCCAGCGGAGCTACCGGGGAGCTGTTTTTT. Translation: CASSPSGATGELFF. The chain has TRBV12-3 or TRBV12-4 and TRBJ2-2, with a tentative D call TRBD2 (5 bases). The V and J ends lost 6 bases and 5 bases respectively, with 13 bases between them. The CDR3 is 14 amino acids.

The CDR3 loop is CASSLTNEKLFF. The CDR3 nucleotides are TGTGCCAGCAGCCTTACCAATGAAAAACTGTTTTTT. The V call is TRBV21-1, the J call TRBJ1-4. TRBV21-1 is labeled a pseudogene. The CDR3 sequence is 12 residues long.

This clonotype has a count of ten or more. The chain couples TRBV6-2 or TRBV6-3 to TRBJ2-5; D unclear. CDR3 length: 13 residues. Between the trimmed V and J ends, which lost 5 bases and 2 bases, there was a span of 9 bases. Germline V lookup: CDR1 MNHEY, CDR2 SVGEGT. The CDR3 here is CASSRWSQETQYF. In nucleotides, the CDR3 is TGTGCCAGCAGTCGATGGTCACAAGAGACCCAGTACTTC.

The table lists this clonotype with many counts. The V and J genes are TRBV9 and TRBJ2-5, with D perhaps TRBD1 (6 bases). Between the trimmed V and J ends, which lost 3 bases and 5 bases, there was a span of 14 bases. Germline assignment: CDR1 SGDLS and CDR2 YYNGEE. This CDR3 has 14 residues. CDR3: CASSAGDRRETQYF. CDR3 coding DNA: TGTGCCAGCAGCGCTGGAGACAGGAGGGAGACCCAGTACTTC.

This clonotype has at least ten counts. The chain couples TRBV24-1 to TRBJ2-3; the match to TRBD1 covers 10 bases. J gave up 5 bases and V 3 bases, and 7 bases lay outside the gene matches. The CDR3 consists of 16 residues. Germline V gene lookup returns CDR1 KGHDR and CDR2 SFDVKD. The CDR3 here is CATSDQGTGDGDTQYF. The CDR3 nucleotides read TGTGCCACCAGTGATCAGGGGACAGGGGATGGAGATACGCAGTATTTT.

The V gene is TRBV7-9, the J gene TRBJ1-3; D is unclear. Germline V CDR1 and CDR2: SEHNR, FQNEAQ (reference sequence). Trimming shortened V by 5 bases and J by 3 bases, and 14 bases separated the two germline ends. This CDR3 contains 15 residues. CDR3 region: CASSPVEEVGNTIYF. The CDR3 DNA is TGTGCCAGCAGCCCAGTGGAAGAAGTTGGAAACACCATATATTTT.

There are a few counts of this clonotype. CDR3 nucleotide sequence: TGCGCCAGCAGCCGGGACAGGGAGGGTTTGGGCCAATTCTTC. This encodes CASSRDREGLGQFF. V usage is TRBV5-1 and J usage is TRBJ2-1; TRBD1 aligns across 9 bases. The CDR3 is 14 amino acids. Germline CDR1 SGHRS, CDR2 YFSETQ. V lost 4 bases, J lost 16 bases, and 15 bases stayed unmatched.

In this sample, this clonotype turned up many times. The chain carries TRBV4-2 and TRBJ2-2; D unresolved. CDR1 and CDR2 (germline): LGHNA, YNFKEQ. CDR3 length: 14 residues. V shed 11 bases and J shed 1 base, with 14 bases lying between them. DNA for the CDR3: TGTGCCGCCAGCCAATCTGGGAACACCGGGGAGCTGTTTTTT. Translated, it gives CAASQSGNTGELFF.

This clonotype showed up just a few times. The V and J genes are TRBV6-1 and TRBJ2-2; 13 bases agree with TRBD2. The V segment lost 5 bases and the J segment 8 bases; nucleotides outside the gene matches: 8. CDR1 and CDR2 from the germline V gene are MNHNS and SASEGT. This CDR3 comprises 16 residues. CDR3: CASSRGLAGVVGELFF. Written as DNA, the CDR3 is TGTGCCAGCAGTCGAGGACTAGCGGGAGTAGTAGGGGAGCTGTTTTTT.

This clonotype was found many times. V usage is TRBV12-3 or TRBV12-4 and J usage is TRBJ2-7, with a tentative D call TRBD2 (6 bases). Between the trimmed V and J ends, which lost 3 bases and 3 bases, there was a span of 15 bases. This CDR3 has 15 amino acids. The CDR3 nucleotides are TGTGCCAGCAGTTTTCGGGACTTTGACCTCTACGAGCAGTACTTC. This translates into CASSFRDFDLYEQYF.

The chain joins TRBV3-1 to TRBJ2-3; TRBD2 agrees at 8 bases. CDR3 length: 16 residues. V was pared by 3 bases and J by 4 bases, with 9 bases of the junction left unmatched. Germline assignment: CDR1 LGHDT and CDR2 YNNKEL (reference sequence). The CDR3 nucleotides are TGTGCCAGCAGCCAGAATAGCGGGATAGGCTCAGATACGCAGTATTTT. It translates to CASSQNSGIGSDTQYF.